The rows below give T cell receptor beta chains drawn from one sample of a study of beta chain features in type 1 diabetes. Clones were sequenced by immunoSEQ multiplex PCR, and TCRdb holds only the in-frame ones, with some missing. This table has hundreds of thousands of clones, roughly 13% appearing once. Sequencing input: naive CD4+ T cells from blood. The receptors originated from a man younger than 35 in good health. The CDR3 runs from the conserved cysteine through the conserved F or W. D genes are given only for firm matches. Not every row has a clone size; where given, it reads once, few, many or a size class.

j_call d_call clone_size v_call cdr3_aa cdr3_nt
TRBJ1-1 TRBD1 . TRBV7-8 CASSLGIGTGVTEAFF TGTGCCAGCAGCTTAGGAATAGGGACAGGGGTCACTGAAGCTTTCTTT
TRBJ2-7 . few TRBV9 CASSVNPYEQYF TGTGCCAGCAGCGTTAATCCCTACGAGCAGTACTTC
TRBJ1-5 TRBD1 . TRBV6-5 CASSPGQGSNQPQHF TGTGCCAGCAGTCCCGGACAGGGTAGCAATCAGCCCCAGCATTTT
TRBJ1-1 . . TRBV19 CASSSGGAGTEAFF TGTGCCAGTAGCAGCGGAGGGGCTGGGACTGAAGCTTTCTTT
TRBJ2-5 TRBD1 . TRBV5-1 CASSLDGTGGVETQYF TGCGCCAGCAGCTTGGACGGGACAGGGGGCGTAGAGACCCAGTACTTC
TRBJ1-4 TRBD1 . TRBV5-1 CASSLGTGPWEKLFF TGCGCCAGCAGCTTGGGGACAGGCCCGTGGGAAAAACTGTTTTTT
TRBJ1-1 . few TRBV30 CAWSITGTEAFF TGTGCCTGGAGTATTACAGGGACTGAAGCTTTCTTT
TRBJ1-4 . . TRBV11-2 CASSHGQRTNRHNEKLFF TGTGCCAGCAGCCACGGACAGCGAACGAACCGACATAATGAAAAACTGTTTTTT
TRBJ2-7 TRBD2 . TRBV11-3 CASSPSFTSGSNEQYF TGTGCCAGCAGCCCTTCCTTTACTAGCGGGAGCAACGAGCAGTACTTC
TRBJ2-1 . . TRBV29-1 CSVKRGQISYNEQFF TGCAGCGTCAAACGGGGACAAATCTCCTACAATGAGCAGTTCTTC
TRBJ2-3 . few TRBV5-4 CASSLEPSLVGTDTQYF TGTGCCAGCAGCTTGGAGCCTTCGCTAGTTGGCACAGATACGCAGTATTTT
TRBJ2-1 . many TRBV23-1 CASSQSMHKGTLYNEQFF TGCGCCAGCAGTCAATCTATGCATAAGGGGACATTATACAATGAGCAGTTCTTC
TRBJ2-5 TRBD2 few TRBV7-9 CASSPRLARRETQYF TGTGCCAGCAGTCCTCGACTAGCAAGGAGGGAGACCCAGTACTTC
TRBJ2-3 . many TRBV25-1 CASRSGYTQYF TGTGCCAGCAGATCCGGTTATACGCAGTATTTT
TRBJ1-5 . few TRBV28 CAVTGSNQPQHF TGTGCCGTTACAGGGTCGAATCAGCCCCAGCATTTT
TRBJ1-1 . . TRBV18 CASGESRAEAFF TGTGCCAGCGGAGAATCACGGGCTGAAGCTTTCTTT
TRBJ1-2 . few TRBV29-1 CSVKTGGSYGYTF TGCAGCGTTAAGACAGGTGGGAGCTATGGCTACACCTTC
TRBJ1-1 . few TRBV5-1 CASSLNNQNTEAFF TGCGCCAGCAGCCTTAACAACCAGAACACTGAAGCTTTCTTT
TRBJ2-5 TRBD1 few TRBV5-6 CASSRDRGKETQYF TGTGCCAGCAGCCGCGACAGGGGAAAAGAGACCCAGTACTTC